Listed below are T cell receptor beta chains from one sample, sequenced in a study of T cells after yellow fever vaccination. A single record per CDR3 protein comes from TCRdb applying MiXCR to the 5' RACE reads. Of some 350,000 distinct CDR3 sequences listed, 3% to 4.5% were seen once; the top ten hold around 24%. Sample: PBMCs, taken 5 days after the yellow fever booster vaccination. These receptors came from a man aged 18-30 years who received the YFV17D yellow fever vaccine. The CDR3 runs from the conserved cysteine through the conserved F or W. A D gene is named only where the DNA matches it firmly. Some rows have no size entry. The others give once, few or many, or a class for an expanded clone.

d_call	clone_size	v_call	j_call	cdr3_aa	cdr3_nt
NA	NA	TRBV5-1	TRBJ1-6	CASSLSSSPLHF	TGCGCCAGCAGCTTGTCAAGTTCACCCCTCCACTTT
NA	few	TRBV18	TRBJ2-3	CASSPRDGGTNTQYF	TGTGCCAGCTCACCAAGGGACGGAGGCACGAATACGCAGTATTTT
TRBD2	NA	TRBV7-9	TRBJ2-1	CASSSGRAGEQFF	TGTGCCAGCAGCTCTGGGAGGGCTGGTGAGCAGTTCTTC
NA	few	TRBV4-1	TRBJ2-3	CASSQLQMRTDTQYF	TGCGCCAGCAGCCAGCTCCAGATGCGCACAGATACGCAGTATTTT
NA	NA	TRBV12-3/TRBV12-4	TRBJ2-2	CASSCRGRFAGELFF	TGTGCCAGCAGTTGCAGGGGACGATTCGCCGGGGAGCTGTTTTTT
TRBD2	NA	TRBV28	TRBJ2-5	CASTRGTQETQYF	TGTGCCAGCACGCGGGGGACCCAAGAGACCCAGTACTTC
NA	few	TRBV5-1	TRBJ1-2	CASSLEGDGYTF	TGCGCCAGCAGCTTGGAAGGGGACGGCTACACCTTC
TRBD1	few	TRBV18	TRBJ2-7	CASSPTTGGNEQYF	TGTGCCAGCTCACCAACAACAGGGGGCAACGAGCAGTACTTC
TRBD1	few	TRBV7-8	TRBJ2-5	CASSLNRGLETQYF	TGTGCCAGCAGCCTGAACAGGGGGCTGGAGACCCAGTACTTC
NA	few	TRBV2	TRBJ1-6	CAGREDSSYNSPLHF	TGTGCCGGAAGAGAGGACAGCTCCTATAATTCACCCCTCCACTTT
TRBD1	NA	TRBV29-1	TRBJ1-1	CSVQLRQGDTEAFF	TGCAGCGTACAACTAAGACAGGGAGACACTGAAGCTTTCTTT
NA	many	TRBV28	TRBJ2-1	CASSTGAYNEQFF	TGTGCCAGCAGCACCGGGGCATACAATGAGCAGTTCTTC
TRBD1	few	TRBV10-3	TRBJ1-1	CSISEPTTGATPLAFF	TGTTCCATCAGTGAGCCTACGACAGGGGCCACCCCACTAGCTTTCTTT
TRBD2	many	TRBV7-2	TRBJ2-3	CASSPRGGTDTQYF	TGTGCCAGCAGCCCCCGGGGGGGCACAGATACGCAGTATTTT
NA	many	TRBV4-1	TRBJ1-1	CASSQGIANTEAFF	TGCGCCAGCAGCCAAGGAATAGCGAACACTGAAGCTTTCTTT
NA	few	TRBV7-2	TRBJ2-3	CASSSFPTDTQYF	TGTGCCAGCAGCTCTTTTCCCACAGATACGCAGTATTTT
NA	NA	TRBV12-5	TRBJ2-2	CASGFNAGVNTGELFF	TGTGCTAGTGGTTTTAATGCAGGAGTGAACACCGGGGAGCTGTTTTTT
NA	NA	TRBV5-1	TRBJ1-6	CASSSRAIESPLHF	TGCGCCAGCAGCTCCCGAGCCATTGAATCACCCCTCCACTTT
TRBD2	few	TRBV12-3/TRBV12-4	TRBJ2-7	CASSPGLAGTAYEQYF	TGTGCCAGCAGTCCGGGACTAGCGGGGACCGCCTACGAGCAGTACTTC
NA	few	TRBV10-2	TRBJ1-2	CASSDRTSWGYTF	TGCGCCAGCAGTGATCGGACCTCCTGGGGCTACACCTTC
NA	few	TRBV5-5	TRBJ1-3	CASSRREAGNTIYF	TGTGCCAGCAGCCGCAGGGAGGCCGGAAACACCATATATTTT
NA	many	TRBV7-2	TRBJ1-2	CASSFTAGYGYTF	TGTGCCAGCAGCTTTACCGCGGGATATGGCTACACCTTC
NA	many	TRBV5-1	TRBJ2-7	CASTPTDATYEQYF	TGCGCCAGCACCCCAACGGACGCAACCTACGAGCAGTACTTC
TRBD2	few	TRBV9	TRBJ2-3	CASTEGSGGLTDTQYF	TGTGCCAGCACGGAGGGCAGCGGGGGTTTGACAGATACGCAGTATTTT
NA	few	TRBV6-5	TRBJ1-2	CASSPRTDNYGYTF	TGTGCCAGCAGTCCCAGGACAGATAACTATGGCTACACCTTC
TRBD1	few	TRBV11-2	TRBJ2-7	CASSSGTGSVYEQYF	TGTGCCAGCAGCTCCGGGACAGGGAGCGTCTACGAGCAGTACTTC
NA	many	TRBV4-3	TRBJ2-5	CASSQDRDRETQYF	TGCGCCAGCAGCCAAGATCGGGATAGGGAGACCCAGTACTTC
TRBD2	NA	TRBV6-6	TRBJ2-7	CASRKGLASSYEQYF	TGTGCCAGCAGAAAGGGACTAGCGAGCTCCTACGAGCAGTACTTC
NA	NA	TRBV7-9	TRBJ2-1	CASSLDWSGLKGYNEQFF	TGTGCCAGCAGCTTAGATTGGTCAGGGTTAAAGGGCTACAATGAGCAGTTCTTC
NA	few	TRBV5-1	TRBJ1-3	CASSFGRVAGNTIYF	TGCGCCAGCAGCTTCGGCAGGGTGGCTGGAAACACCATATATTTT
NA	few	TRBV29-1	TRBJ2-5	CSVGLTQETQYF	TGCAGCGTTGGTCTCACCCAAGAGACCCAGTACTTC
TRBD2	NA	TRBV5-1	TRBJ2-5	CASGLGLRIQETQYF	TGCGCCAGCGGCTTGGGACTAAGAATTCAAGAGACCCAGTACTTC
NA	many	TRBV7-9	TRBJ1-2	CASSQTGNYGYTF	TGTGCCAGCAGCCAAACAGGGAACTATGGCTACACCTTC
TRBD2	few	TRBV12-3/TRBV12-4	TRBJ2-3	CASSRPGLAGGRDTQYF	TGTGCCAGCAGTAGGCCGGGACTAGCGGGGGGGCGGGATACGCAGTATTTT
NA	many	TRBV6-5	TRBJ1-2	CASRSHPWGSNYGYTF	TGTGCCAGCAGATCCCACCCGTGGGGCTCTAACTATGGCTACACCTTC
TRBD2	many	TRBV3-1	TRBJ2-3	CASSQGSASGGLDTQYF	TGTGCCAGCAGCCAAGGGTCCGCTAGCGGGGGGTTAGATACGCAGTATTTT
TRBD1	many	TRBV7-9	TRBJ1-4	CASSMDRGLDEKLFF	TGTGCCAGCAGCATGGACAGGGGTTTGGATGAAAAACTGTTTTTT
TRBD1	few	TRBV6-5	TRBJ2-2	CASSSGTGETGELFF	TGTGCCAGCAGCAGCGGGACAGGGGAGACCGGGGAGCTGTTTTTT
NA	few	TRBV6-5	TRBJ1-1	CASSYGAGWNTEAFF	TGTGCCAGCAGTTACGGGGCAGGATGGAACACTGAAGCTTTCTTT
NA	NA	TRBV27	TRBJ2-7	CASREDPTYEQYF	TGTGCCAGCAGGGAGGACCCCACCTACGAGCAGTACTTC